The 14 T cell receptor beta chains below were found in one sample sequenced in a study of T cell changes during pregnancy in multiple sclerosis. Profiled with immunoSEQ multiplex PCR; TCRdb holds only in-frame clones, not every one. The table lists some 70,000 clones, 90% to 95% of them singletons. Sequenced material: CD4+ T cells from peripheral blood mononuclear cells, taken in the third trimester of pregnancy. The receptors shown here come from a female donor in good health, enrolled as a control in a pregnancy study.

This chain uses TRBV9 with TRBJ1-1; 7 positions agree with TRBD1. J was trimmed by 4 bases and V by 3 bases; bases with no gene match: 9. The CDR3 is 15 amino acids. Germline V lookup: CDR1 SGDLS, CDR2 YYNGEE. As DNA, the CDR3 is TGTGCCAGCAGCGCCGGGACAGATAGGGGCACTGAAGCTTTCTTT. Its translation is CASSAGTDRGTEAFF.

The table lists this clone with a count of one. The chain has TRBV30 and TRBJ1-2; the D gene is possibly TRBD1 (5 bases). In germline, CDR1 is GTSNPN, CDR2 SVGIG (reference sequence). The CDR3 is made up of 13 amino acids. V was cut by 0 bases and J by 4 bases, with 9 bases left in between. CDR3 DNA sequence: TGTGCCTGGAGTGTGGGGAGGGGCTATGGCTACACCTTC. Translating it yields CAWSVGRGYGYTF.

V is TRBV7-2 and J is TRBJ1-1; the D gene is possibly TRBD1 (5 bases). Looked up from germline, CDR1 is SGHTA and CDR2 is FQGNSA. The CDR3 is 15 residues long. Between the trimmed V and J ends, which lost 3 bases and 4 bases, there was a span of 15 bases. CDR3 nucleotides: TGTGCCAGCAGCTTGGGACTCCGGCGGAGCACTGAAGCTTTCTTT. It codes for CASSLGLRRSTEAFF.

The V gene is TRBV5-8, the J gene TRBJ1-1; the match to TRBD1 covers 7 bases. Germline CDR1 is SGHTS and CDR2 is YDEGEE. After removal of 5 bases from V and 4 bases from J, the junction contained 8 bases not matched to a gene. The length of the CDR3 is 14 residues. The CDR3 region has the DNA TGTGCCAGCAGATTGACAGGGACTAGCACTGAAGCTTTCTTT. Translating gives CASRLTGTSTEAFF.

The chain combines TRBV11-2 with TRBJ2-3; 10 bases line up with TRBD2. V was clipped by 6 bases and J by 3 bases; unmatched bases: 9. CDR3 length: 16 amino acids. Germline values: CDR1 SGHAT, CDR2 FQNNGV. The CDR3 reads CASSRLAGGRTDTQYF. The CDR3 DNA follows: TGTGCCAGCAGTCGACTAGCGGGCGGCCGGACAGATACGCAGTATTTT.

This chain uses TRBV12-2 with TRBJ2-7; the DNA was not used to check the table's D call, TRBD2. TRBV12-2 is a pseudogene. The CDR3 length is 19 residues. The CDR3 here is CASRLGGEGSDPPFYEQYF. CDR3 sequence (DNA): TGTGCAAGTCGCTTAGGGGGGGAGGGCAGCGATCCGCCGTTCTACGAGCAGTACTTC.

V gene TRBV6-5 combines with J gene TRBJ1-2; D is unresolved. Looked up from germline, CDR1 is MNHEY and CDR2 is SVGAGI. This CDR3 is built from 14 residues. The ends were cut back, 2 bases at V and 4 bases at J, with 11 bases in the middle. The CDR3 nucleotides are TGTGCCAGCAGTTACGAGGGTCAGACCTATGGCTACACCTTC. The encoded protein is CASSYEGQTYGYTF.

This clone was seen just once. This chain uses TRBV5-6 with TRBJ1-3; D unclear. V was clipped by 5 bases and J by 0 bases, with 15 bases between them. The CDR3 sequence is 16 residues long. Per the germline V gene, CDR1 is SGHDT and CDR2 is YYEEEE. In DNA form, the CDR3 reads TGTGCCAGCAGTTCTGGACTCTTGGGCTCTGGAAACACCATATATTTT. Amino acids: CASSSGLLGSGNTIYF.

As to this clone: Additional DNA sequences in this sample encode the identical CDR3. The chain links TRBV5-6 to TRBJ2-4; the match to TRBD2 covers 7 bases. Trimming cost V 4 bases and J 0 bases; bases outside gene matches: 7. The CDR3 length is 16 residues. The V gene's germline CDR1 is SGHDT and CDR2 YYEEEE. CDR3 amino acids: CASSLGGTLAKNIQYF. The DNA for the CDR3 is TGTGCCAGCAGCCTCGGGGGGACCCTAGCCAAAAACATTCAGTACTTC.

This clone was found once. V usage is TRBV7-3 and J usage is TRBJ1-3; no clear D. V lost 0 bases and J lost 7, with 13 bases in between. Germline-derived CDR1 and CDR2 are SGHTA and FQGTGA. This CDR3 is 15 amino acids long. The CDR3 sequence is CASSLTGGSANTIYF. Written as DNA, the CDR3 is TGTGCCAGCAGCTTAACGGGAGGGTCGGCTAACACCATATATTTT.

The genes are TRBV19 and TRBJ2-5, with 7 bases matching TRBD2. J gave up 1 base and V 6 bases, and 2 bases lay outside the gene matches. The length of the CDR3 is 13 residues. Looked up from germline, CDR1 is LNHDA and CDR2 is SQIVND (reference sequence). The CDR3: CASSGGTQETQYF. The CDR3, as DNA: TGTGCCAGTAGCGGGGGGACCCAAGAGACCCAGTACTTC. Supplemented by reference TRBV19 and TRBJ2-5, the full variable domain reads DGGITQSPKYLFRKEGQNVTLSCEQNLNHDAMYWYRQDPGQGLRLIYYSQIVNDFQKGDIAEGYSVSREKKESFPLTVTSAQKNPTAFYLCASSGGTQETQYFGPGTRLLVL.

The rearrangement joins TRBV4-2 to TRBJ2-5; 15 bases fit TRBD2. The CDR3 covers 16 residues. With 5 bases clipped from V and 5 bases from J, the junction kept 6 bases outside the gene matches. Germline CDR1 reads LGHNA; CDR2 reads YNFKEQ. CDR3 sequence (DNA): TGTGCCAGCAGCTCGGACGGGACTAGCGGGGGGGAGACCCAGTACTTC. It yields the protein CASSSDGTSGGETQYF.

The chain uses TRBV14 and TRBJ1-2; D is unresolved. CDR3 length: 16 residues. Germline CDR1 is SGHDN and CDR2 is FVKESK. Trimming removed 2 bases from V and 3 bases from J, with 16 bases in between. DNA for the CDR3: TGTGCCAGCAGCCAACCTTATGGGAGTCCCGACTATGGCTACACCTTC. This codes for CASSQPYGSPDYGYTF.

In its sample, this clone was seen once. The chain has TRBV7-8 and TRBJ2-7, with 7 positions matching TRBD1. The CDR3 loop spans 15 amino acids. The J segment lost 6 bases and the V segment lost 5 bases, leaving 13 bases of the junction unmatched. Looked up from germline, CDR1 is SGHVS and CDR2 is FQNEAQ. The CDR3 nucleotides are TGTGCCAGCAGCGCCTCAGACAGGGTAGGTCGCGAGCAGTACTTC. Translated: CASSASDRVGREQYF.